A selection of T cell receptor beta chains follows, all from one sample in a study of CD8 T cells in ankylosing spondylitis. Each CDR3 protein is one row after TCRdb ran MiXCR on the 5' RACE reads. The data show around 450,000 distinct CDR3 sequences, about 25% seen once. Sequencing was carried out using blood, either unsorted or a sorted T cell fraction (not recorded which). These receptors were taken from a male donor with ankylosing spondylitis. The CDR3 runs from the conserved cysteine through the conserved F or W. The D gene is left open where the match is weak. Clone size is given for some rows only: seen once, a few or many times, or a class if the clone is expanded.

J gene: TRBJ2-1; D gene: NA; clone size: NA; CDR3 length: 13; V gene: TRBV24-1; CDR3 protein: CATNGGFRAEQFF; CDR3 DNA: TGTGCCACTAACGGTGGTTTCAGGGCTGAGCAGTTCTTC
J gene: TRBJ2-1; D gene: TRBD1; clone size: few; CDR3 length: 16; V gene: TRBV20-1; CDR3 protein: CSARVVGGPSYNEQFF; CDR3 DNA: TGCAGTGCTAGAGTGGTAGGGGGCCCTTCCTACAATGAGCAGTTCTTC
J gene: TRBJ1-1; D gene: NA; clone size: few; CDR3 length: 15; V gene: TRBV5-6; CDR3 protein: CASSVASRRNTEAFF; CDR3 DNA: TGTGCCAGCAGCGTAGCCTCTAGGAGAAACACTGAAGCTTTCTTT
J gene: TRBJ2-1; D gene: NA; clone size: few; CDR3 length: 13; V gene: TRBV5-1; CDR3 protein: CASSEGGYNEQFF; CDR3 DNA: TGCGCCAGCAGCGAGGGGGGCTACAATGAGCAGTTCTTC
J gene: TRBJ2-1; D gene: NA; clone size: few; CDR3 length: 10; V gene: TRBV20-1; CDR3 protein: CSATVHEQFF; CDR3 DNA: TGCAGTGCAACGGTCCATGAGCAGTTCTTC
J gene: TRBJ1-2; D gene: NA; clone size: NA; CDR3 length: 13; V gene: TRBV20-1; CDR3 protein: CSASKGGYDGYTF; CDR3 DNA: TGCAGTGCTAGTAAAGGGGGTTACGATGGCTACACCTTC
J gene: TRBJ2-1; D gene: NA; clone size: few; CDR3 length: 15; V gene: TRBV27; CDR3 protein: CASSLLGGLDNEQFF; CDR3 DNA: TGTGCCAGCAGTTTATTAGGGGGTCTCGACAATGAGCAGTTCTTC
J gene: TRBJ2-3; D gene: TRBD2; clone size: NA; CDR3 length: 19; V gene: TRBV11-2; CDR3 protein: CASSSPGISGPGRPDTQYF; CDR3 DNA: TGTGCCAGCAGCTCCCCCGGGATTAGCGGGCCCGGTCGACCAGATACGCAGTATTTT
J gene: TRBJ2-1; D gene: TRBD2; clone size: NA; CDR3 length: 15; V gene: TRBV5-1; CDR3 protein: CASSSGGSVLNEQFF; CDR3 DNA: TGCGCCAGCAGCTCCGGGGGGAGCGTCCTAAATGAGCAGTTCTTC
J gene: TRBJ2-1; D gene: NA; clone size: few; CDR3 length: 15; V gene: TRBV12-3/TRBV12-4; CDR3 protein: CASSTVRGSYNEQFF; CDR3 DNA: TGTGCCAGCAGTACCGTTAGAGGCTCCTACAATGAGCAGTTCTTC
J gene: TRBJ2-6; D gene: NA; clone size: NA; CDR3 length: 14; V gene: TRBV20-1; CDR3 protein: CSADAGSGANVLTF; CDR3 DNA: TGCAGTGCTGATGCAGGTTCTGGGGCCAACGTCCTGACTTTC
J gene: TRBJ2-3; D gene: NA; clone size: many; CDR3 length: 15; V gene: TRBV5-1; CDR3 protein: CASSERTASADTQYF; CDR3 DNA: TGCGCCAGCAGCGAAAGGACGGCTAGCGCAGATACGCAGTATTTT
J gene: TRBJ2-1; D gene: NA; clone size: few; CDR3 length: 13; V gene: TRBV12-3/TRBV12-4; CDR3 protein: CASSFRGTAEQFF; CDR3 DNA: TGTGCCAGCAGTTTCCGCGGGACGGCTGAGCAGTTCTTC
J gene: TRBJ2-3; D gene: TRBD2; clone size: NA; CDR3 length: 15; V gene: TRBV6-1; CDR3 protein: CASTNPGRGTDTQYF; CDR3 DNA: TGTGCCAGCACCAACCCGGGGAGGGGCACAGATACGCAGTATTTT
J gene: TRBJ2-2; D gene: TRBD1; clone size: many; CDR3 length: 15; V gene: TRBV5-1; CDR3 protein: CASSPRGTNTGELFF; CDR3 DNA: TGTGCCAGCAGTCCCAGGGGGACGAACACCGGGGAGCTGTTTTTT
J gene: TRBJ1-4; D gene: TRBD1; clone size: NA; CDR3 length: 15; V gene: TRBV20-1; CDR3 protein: CSARDPAGGNEKLFF; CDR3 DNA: TGCAGTGCTAGAGATCCGGCAGGGGGTAATGAAAAACTGTTTTTT
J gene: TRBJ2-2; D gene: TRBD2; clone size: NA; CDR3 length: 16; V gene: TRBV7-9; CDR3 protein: CASSLVGGPDTGELFF; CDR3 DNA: TGTGCCAGCAGCTTAGTGGGAGGGCCGGACACCGGGGAGCTGTTTTTT
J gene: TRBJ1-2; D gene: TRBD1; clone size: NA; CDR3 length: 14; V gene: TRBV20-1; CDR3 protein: CSAIQGAPVYGYTF; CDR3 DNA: TGCAGTGCCATACAGGGGGCTCCCGTCTATGGCTACACCTTC
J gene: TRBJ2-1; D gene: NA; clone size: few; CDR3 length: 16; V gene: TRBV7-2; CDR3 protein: CASSLGGWSSYNEQFF; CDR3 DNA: TGTGCCAGCAGCTTAGGTGGGTGGAGCTCCTACAATGAGCAGTTCTTC
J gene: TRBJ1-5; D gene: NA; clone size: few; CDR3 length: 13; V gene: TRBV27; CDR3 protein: CASSFQYNQPQHF; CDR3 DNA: TGTGCCAGCAGTTTCCAGTACAATCAGCCCCAGCATTTT
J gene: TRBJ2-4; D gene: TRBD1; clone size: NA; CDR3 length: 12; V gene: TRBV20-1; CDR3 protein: CSAPDRGRIQYF; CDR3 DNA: TGCAGTGCCCCCGACAGGGGACGCATTCAGTACTTC
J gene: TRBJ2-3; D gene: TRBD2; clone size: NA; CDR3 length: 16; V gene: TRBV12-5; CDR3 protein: CASGPSAGEGTDTQYF; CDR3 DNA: TGTGCTAGTGGTCCTTCCGCGGGAGAGGGGACAGATACGCAGTATTTT
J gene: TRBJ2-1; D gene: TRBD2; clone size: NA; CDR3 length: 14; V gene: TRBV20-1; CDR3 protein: CSARVGLAAHEQFF; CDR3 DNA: TGCAGTGCTAGAGTTGGACTAGCGGCCCATGAGCAGTTCTTC
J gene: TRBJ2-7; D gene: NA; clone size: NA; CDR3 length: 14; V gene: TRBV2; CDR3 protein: CASSFGTYSYEQYF; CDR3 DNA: TGTGCCAGCAGTTTCGGGACATACTCCTACGAGCAGTACTTC